The 19 T cell receptor beta chains below all came from one sample that was sequenced in a study of beta chain features in type 1 diabetes (dated by TCRdb to 2017 to 2018). The library relied on the immunoSEQ multiplex PCR assay. The entire isolated RNA was reverse transcribed using the High Capacity cDNA Reverse Transcription Kit, and thus expressed TCRB transcripts were sequenced. The table was pulled from immuneACCESS by TCRdb, which kept in-frame rearrangements only. Such tables lose some clones; where checked, under half of the loss comes from unresolved V genes, and the rest has no known cause. The table for this sample lists about 620,000 clones; roughly 15% of them were counted only once. 0.09% to 0.095% of the sample belongs to the ten largest clones. Sequenced material: naive CD4+ T cells from blood. Sample cell subset or site, as interpreted from the label and publication: true naive CD4+ T cells. Receptors originate from a man aged 18 to 30 in good health.

The genes are TRBV6-5 and TRBJ1-2; no definite D call. Germline V gene data show CDR1 as MNHEY and CDR2 as SVGAGI. Trimming left V 0 bases short and J 1 base short, with 6 bases between. The CDR3 runs 14 residues. CDR3: CASSYSTVNYGYTF. The CDR3 nucleotides read TGTGCCAGCAGTTACTCGACGGTTAACTATGGCTACACCTTC.

This chain uses TRBV4-2 with TRBJ2-7, with D perhaps matching TRBD2 (6 bases). Germline V CDR1 and CDR2: LGHNA, YNFKEQ. This CDR3 is 16 amino acids long. Trimming removed 0 bases from V and 0 bases from J, with 12 bases in between. CDR3 region: CASSQERGSSSYEQYF. Written as DNA, the CDR3 is TGTGCCAGCAGCCAAGAGCGGGGCTCGAGCTCCTACGAGCAGTACTTC.

The chain employs TRBV4-2 and TRBJ2-7, with 11 bases matching TRBD2. Germline-derived CDR1 and CDR2 are LGHNA and YNFKEQ. Trimming cost V 0 bases and J 6 bases; bases outside gene matches: 4. This CDR3 spans 15 amino acids. CDR3 nucleotide sequence: TGTGCCAGCAGCCAAGATCCCGGACTAGCGGGCGAGCAGTACTTC. Translation gives CASSQDPGLAGEQYF.

The V call is TRBV23-1, the J call TRBJ1-1; TRBD1 is a possible D gene (5 bases). TRBV23-1 is assigned to the ORF class and has an uncertain function. This CDR3 contains 18 residues. Trimming shortened V by 3 bases and J by 1 base, and 21 bases separated the two germline ends. The CDR3 sequence: CASSHRGTATATNTEAFF. The CDR3 DNA is TGCGCCAGCAGTCACCGAGGGACGGCCACTGCTACGAACACTGAAGCTTTCTTT.

This clone has only a few counts. V usage is TRBV7-2 and J usage is TRBJ1-2, with 9 bases matching TRBD1. J gave up 8 bases and V 5 bases, and 6 bases lay outside the gene matches. The CDR3 extends over 13 amino acids. The germline V gene has CDR1 SGHTA and CDR2 FQGNSA. The CDR3 loop reads CASSLWDRDGYTF. DNA of the CDR3: TGTGCCAGCAGCCTCTGGGACAGGGACGGCTACACCTTC.

This rearrangement joins TRBV5-1 to TRBJ2-3; tentative D call: TRBD1 (5 bases). The CDR3 is 14 residues long. Germline CDR1 reads SGHRS; CDR2 reads YFSETQ. Trimming shortened V by 0 bases and J by 4 bases, and 9 bases separated the two germline ends. For the CDR3, the DNA is TGCGCCAGCAGCTTGGGACAGAGCCCAGATACGCAGTATTTT. Translated: CASSLGQSPDTQYF.

CDR3 nucleotide sequence: TGTGCCAGCAGTCTTAGGGGGGACAATCAGCCCCAGCATTTT. It is translated as CASSLRGDNQPQHF. J is TRBJ1-5 and V is TRBV21-1. TRBV21-1 is annotated as a pseudogene. The CDR3 covers 14 residues.

The table lists this clone with a few counts. V and J are TRBV7-3 and TRBJ2-4; D remains ambiguous. Between the trimmed V and J ends, which lost 6 bases and 0 bases, there was a span of 6 bases. This CDR3 region has 13 residues. Germline lookup yields CDR1 SGHTA and CDR2 FQGTGA. CDR3 sequence: CASRGIAKNIQYF. CDR3 sequence (DNA): TGTGCCAGCAGGGGGATAGCCAAAAACATTCAGTACTTC.

This clone turned up a few times. The CDR3 spells CASSVTFGVGLAKNIQYF. The DNA of the CDR3 is TGTGCCAGCAGTGTAACATTCGGGGTTGGGTTAGCCAAAAACATTCAGTACTTC. The chain couples TRBV28 to TRBJ2-4; possible D gene TRBD2, 5 bases. V was cut by 5 bases and J by 0 bases, with 20 bases left in between. Germline V gene sequence: CDR1 MDHEN, CDR2 SYDVKM. CDR3 size: 18 residues.

This clone was recorded once. The rearrangement links TRBV4-2 to TRBJ2-4; tentative D call: TRBD2 (6 bases). V was pared by 0 bases and J by 6 bases, with 15 bases between. Germline loops: CDR1 LGHNA, CDR2 YNFKEQ. CDR3 length equals 16 residues. In nucleotides, the CDR3 is TGTGCCAGCAGCCAAGAAATAGCGGAGGGGTTAAACATTCAGTACTTC. Encoded protein: CASSQEIAEGLNIQYF.

This chain joins TRBV19 and TRBJ1-6; 7 nucleotides align to TRBD1. The CDR3 is 19 residues long. Trimming removed 4 bases from V and 6 bases from J; junction bases left unmatched: 18. In germline, CDR1 is LNHDA, CDR2 SQIVND (reference sequence). The CDR3 reads CASSTLPAGTADPNSPLHF. DNA for the CDR3: TGTGCCAGTAGTACTCTCCCCGCCGGGACAGCGGACCCTAATTCACCCCTCCACTTT.

The sample holds a few counts of this clone. The chain carries TRBV9 and TRBJ1-5, with 7 bases matching TRBD1. Germline-derived CDR1 and CDR2 are SGDLS and YYNGEE. The CDR3 contains 14 residues. V was clipped by 4 bases and J by 5 bases; unmatched bases: 6. As DNA, the CDR3 is TGTGCCAGCAGCCGAGGGGACAGTTATCAGCCCCAGCATTTT. This translates into CASSRGDSYQPQHF.

The chain carries TRBV6-1 and TRBJ2-7, with TRBD1 as a possible D gene (6 bases). The V gene's germline CDR1 is MNHNS and CDR2 SASEGT. Trimming stripped 5 bases from V and 5 bases from J, with 10 bases between. The CDR3 spans 12 residues. Here the CDR3 DNA reads TGTGCCAGCAGTACAGGGTTCCACGAGCAGTACTTC. Protein sequence: CASSTGFHEQYF.

This clone was counted a few times. The chain joins TRBV5-1 to TRBJ2-7, with D maybe TRBD2 (6 bases). Germline assignment: CDR1 SGHRS and CDR2 YFSETQ. This CDR3 has 12 amino acids. With 4 bases removed from V and 4 bases from J, the gap between germline ends came to 9 bases. CDR3 in amino acids: CASSPREYEQYF. The CDR3 DNA reads as TGCGCCAGCAGCCCCCGGGAGTACGAGCAGTACTTC.

CDR3 amino acids: CASSQEFWGGGMNTEAFF. CDR3 bases: TGTGCCAGCAGCCAAGAATTTTGGGGAGGGGGTATGAACACTGAAGCTTTCTTT. V gene TRBV14 combines with J gene TRBJ1-1, with D possibly being TRBD1 (6 bases). This CDR3 is built from 18 residues. Germline V gives CDR1 SGHDN, CDR2 FVKESK. V lost 0 bases to trimming and J lost 0 bases, with 17 bases between them.

The J gene is TRBJ1-1, the V gene TRBV4-2; 8 bases are a match to TRBD1. V was pared by 4 bases and J by 3 bases, with 1 base of the junction left unmatched. This CDR3 spans 13 amino acids. The germline gives CDR1 LGHNA, CDR2 YNFKEQ. The CDR3 loop is CASSLDRDTEAFF. In DNA form, the CDR3 reads TGTGCCAGCAGCCTGGACAGGGACACTGAAGCTTTCTTT.

The chain has TRBV29-1 and TRBJ2-7, with D perhaps TRBD2 (6 bases). Germline CDR1 and CDR2: SQVTM and ANQGSEA. The V gene lost 0 bases and the J gene lost 5 bases, with 17 bases spanning the gap. There are 15 residues in the CDR3. As DNA, the CDR3 is TGCAGCGTTGAAGATCCACAGCTCCCGGGGGACGAGCAGTACTTC. Translation: CSVEDPQLPGDEQYF.

The rearrangement joins TRBV14 to TRBJ2-3; D gene uncertain. CDR3 length equals 14 residues. Germline values: CDR1 SGHDN, CDR2 FVKESK. The ends were cut back, 1 base at V and 2 bases at J, with 7 bases in the middle. CDR3 loop: CASSQGGATDTQYF. The CDR3 region has the DNA TGTGCCAGCAGCCAAGGAGGCGCCACAGATACGCAGTATTTT.

The V and J genes are TRBV28 and TRBJ2-3, with TRBD1 matching 10 bases. The CDR3 contains 17 residues. Germline assignment: CDR1 MDHEN and CDR2 SYDVKM. The J segment lost 4 bases and the V segment lost 3 bases, leaving 10 bases of the junction unmatched. The CDR3 spells CASSFAGTGVRADTQYF. CDR3 bases: TGTGCCAGCAGTTTCGCCGGGACAGGGGTTAGGGCAGATACGCAGTATTTT.